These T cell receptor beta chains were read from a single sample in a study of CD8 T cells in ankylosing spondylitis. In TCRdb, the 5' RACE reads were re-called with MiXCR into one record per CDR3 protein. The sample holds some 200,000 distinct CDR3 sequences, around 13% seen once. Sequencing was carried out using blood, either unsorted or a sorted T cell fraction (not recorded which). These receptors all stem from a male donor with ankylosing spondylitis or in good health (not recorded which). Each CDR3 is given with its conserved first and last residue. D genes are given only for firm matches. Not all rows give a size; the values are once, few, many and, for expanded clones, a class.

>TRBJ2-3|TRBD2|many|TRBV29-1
CSGTGTSGRETDTQYF
TGCAGCGGCACCGGGACTAGCGGGAGGGAGACAGATACGCAGTATTTT
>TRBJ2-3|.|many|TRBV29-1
CSVWRLNEADTQYF
TGCAGCGTCTGGCGGCTTAACGAGGCAGATACGCAGTATTTT
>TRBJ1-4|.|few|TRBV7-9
CASSSTGPTNEKLFF
TGTGCCAGCAGCTCTACAGGGCCAACTAATGAAAAACTGTTTTTT
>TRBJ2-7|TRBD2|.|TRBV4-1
CASSPLAGYEQYF
TGCGCCAGCAGCCCACTAGCGGGGTACGAGCAGTACTTC
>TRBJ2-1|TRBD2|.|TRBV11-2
CASSFAGGPGNEQFF
TGTGCCAGCAGCTTCGCGGGAGGGCCCGGTAATGAGCAGTTCTTC
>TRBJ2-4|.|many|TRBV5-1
CASSLEEGGARAKNIQYF
TGCGCCAGCAGCTTGGAGGAAGGGGGGGCGCGAGCCAAAAACATTCAGTACTTC
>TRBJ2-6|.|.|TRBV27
CASSLVRGAIAGANVLTF
TGTGCCAGCAGTTTAGTTCGGGGGGCGATCGCAGGCGCCAACGTCCTGACTTTC
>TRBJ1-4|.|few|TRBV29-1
CSVEVIEKLFF
TGCAGCGTTGAAGTGATAGAAAAACTGTTTTTT
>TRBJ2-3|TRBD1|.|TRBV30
CAWSATGATDTQYF
TGTGCCTGGAGCGCGACAGGGGCGACAGATACGCAGTATTTT
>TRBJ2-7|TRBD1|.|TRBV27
CATGWTGDHEQYF
TGTGCCACCGGATGGACAGGGGACCACGAGCAGTACTTC
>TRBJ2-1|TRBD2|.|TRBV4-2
CASSQEGAGGLYNEQFF
TGTGCCAGCAGCCAAGAGGGCGCGGGGGGCCTTTACAATGAGCAGTTCTTC
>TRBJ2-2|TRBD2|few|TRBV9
CASSVATGRDFTGELFF
TGTGCCAGCAGCGTAGCTACCGGGAGGGACTTCACCGGGGAGCTGTTTTTT
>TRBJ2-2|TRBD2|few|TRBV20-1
CSAASGNGELFF
TGCAGTGCTGCTAGCGGGAACGGGGAGCTGTTTTTT
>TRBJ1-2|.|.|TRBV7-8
CASSLVGPGYTF
TGTGCCAGCAGCTTGGTTGGGCCTGGCTACACCTTC
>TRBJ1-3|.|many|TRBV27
CASSLFGGVGNTIYF
TGTGCCAGCAGTTTGTTCGGGGGCGTTGGAAACACCATATATTTT
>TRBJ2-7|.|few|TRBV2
CASKGSSYEQYF
TGTGCCAGCAAGGGCAGTTCCTACGAGCAGTACTTC
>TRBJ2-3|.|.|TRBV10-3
CAIGESGDTSTDTQYF
TGTGCCATCGGTGAGTCAGGGGACACTAGCACAGATACGCAGTATTTT
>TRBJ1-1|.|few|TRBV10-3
CAISSLRLFRGTEAFF
TGTGCCATCAGTTCACTCCGACTCTTTCGGGGCACTGAAGCTTTCTTT
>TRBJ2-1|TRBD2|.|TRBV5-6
CASTLWGGGEQFF
TGTGCCAGCACCCTGTGGGGGGGTGGTGAGCAGTTCTTC
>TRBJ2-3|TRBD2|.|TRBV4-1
CASSQDGTSGNTDTQYF
TGCGCCAGCAGCCAAGATGGAACTAGCGGGAACACAGATACGCAGTATTTT
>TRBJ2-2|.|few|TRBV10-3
CAIRSDTGELFF
TGTGCCATCAGGTCGGACACCGGGGAGCTGTTTTTT
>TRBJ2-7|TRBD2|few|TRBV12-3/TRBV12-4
CASSPQGASGNYEQYF
TGTGCCAGCAGTCCCCAGGGCGCTAGCGGGAACTACGAGCAGTACTTC
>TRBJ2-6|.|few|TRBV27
CASSSTGANVLTF
TGTGCCAGCAGTTCTACTGGGGCCAACGTCCTGACTTTC
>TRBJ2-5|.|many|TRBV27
CASSFEGRSQYF
TGTGCCAGCAGTTTCGAGGGCCGGTCCCAGTACTTC
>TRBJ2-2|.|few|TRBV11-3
CASSLDHGAIGELFF
TGTGCCAGCAGCTTAGACCACGGGGCAATTGGGGAGCTGTTTTTT
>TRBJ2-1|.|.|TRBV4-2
CASSQETRWGNNEQFF
TGTGCCAGCAGCCAAGAGACTAGGTGGGGAAACAATGAGCAGTTCTTC
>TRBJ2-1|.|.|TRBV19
CASSLWGSNEQFF
TGTGCCAGTAGTCTCTGGGGTAGCAATGAGCAGTTCTTC
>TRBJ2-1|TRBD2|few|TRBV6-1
CASSSPVQAGVSNEQFF
TGTGCCAGCAGCTCCCCCGTTCAAGCGGGAGTATCCAATGAGCAGTTCTTC
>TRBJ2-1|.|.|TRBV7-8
CASSVRTTQLENEQFF
TGTGCCAGCAGCGTTCGCACGACCCAACTCGAAAATGAGCAGTTCTTC
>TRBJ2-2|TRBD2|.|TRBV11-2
CASSLLAGGHRELFF
TGTGCCAGCAGCTTGCTAGCGGGGGGGCACCGGGAGCTGTTTTTT
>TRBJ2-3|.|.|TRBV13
CASSLWQGDTDTQYF
TGTGCCAGCAGCTTGTGGCAGGGTGACACAGATACGCAGTATTTT
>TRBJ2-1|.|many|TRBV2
CASSALWNEQFF
TGTGCCAGCAGTGCTCTGTGGAATGAGCAGTTCTTC
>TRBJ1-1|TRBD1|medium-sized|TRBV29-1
CSVDGQGNTEAFF
TGCAGCGTTGACGGACAGGGAAACACTGAAGCTTTCTTT
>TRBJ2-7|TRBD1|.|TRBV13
CASSFTRGRDEQYF
TGTGCCAGCAGCTTTACCAGGGGGCGAGACGAGCAGTACTTC
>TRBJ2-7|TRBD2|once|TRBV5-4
CASSLGTGTRREQYF
TGTGCCAGCAGCTTGGGTACCGGGACTAGACGAGAGCAGTACTTC
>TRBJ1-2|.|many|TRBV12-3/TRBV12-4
CASSQNRAYGYTF
TGTGCCAGCAGCCAGAACAGAGCCTATGGCTACACCTTC
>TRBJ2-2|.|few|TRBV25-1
CAYRGGTGELFF
TGTGCCTACAGGGGAGGCACCGGGGAGCTGTTTTTT
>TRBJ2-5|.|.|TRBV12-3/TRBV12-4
CASSPYRASETQYF
TGTGCCAGCAGCCCTTATCGGGCTAGCGAGACCCAGTACTTC
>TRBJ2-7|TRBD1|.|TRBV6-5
CASSYSGQGWAYEQYF
TGTGCCAGCAGTTACTCCGGACAGGGTTGGGCCTACGAGCAGTACTTC
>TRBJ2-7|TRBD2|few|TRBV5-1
CASSLTVPAGVPYEQYF
TGCGCCAGCAGCTTGACGGTTCCAGCGGGAGTACCCTACGAGCAGTACTTC
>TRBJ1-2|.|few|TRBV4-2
CAGRDGYGYTF
TGTGCCGGGAGGGACGGCTATGGCTACACCTTC
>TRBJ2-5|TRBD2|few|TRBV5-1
CASSPGLAGVLQETQYF
TGCGCCAGCAGCCCGGGACTAGCGGGGGTCTTACAAGAGACCCAGTACTTC
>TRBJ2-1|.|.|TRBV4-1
CASSQGLAPNEQFF
TGCGCCAGCAGCCAAGGGTTAGCCCCCAATGAGCAGTTCTTC
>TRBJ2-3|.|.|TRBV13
CASSFGASFTDTQYF
TGTGCCAGCAGCTTCGGGGCTTCGTTCACAGATACGCAGTATTTT
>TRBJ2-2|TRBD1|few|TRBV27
CASSLNRGAGELFF
TGTGCCAGCAGTTTAAACAGGGGGGCCGGGGAGCTGTTTTTT
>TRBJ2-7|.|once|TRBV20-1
CSARDLNSYEQYF
TGCAGTGCTAGGGACTTAAACTCCTACGAGCAGTACTTC
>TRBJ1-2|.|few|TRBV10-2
CASSIRDAASYGYTF
TGCGCCAGCAGTATCCGGGACGCGGCAAGCTATGGCTACACCTTC
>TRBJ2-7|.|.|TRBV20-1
CSASYLYEQYF
TGCAGTGCTAGCTACCTCTACGAGCAGTACTTC
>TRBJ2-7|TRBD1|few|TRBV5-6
CASSWVRQGSHEQYF
TGTGCCAGCAGCTGGGTGCGACAGGGGAGCCACGAGCAGTACTTC
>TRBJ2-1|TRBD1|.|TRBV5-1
CASSLGQGLGNEQFF
TGCGCCAGCAGCTTGGGACAGGGGTTGGGCAATGAGCAGTTCTTC